The entry that follows covers one TCR beta chain sequence. Its specificity is not known. TCRdb's copy holds only in-frame clones and misses some; the assay was immunoSEQ multiplex PCR. The sample consists of some 63,000 clones, about nine tenths of them appearing once. The J segment lost 2 bases and the V segment lost 0 bases, leaving 5 bases of the junction unmatched. Germline CDR1 LGHNA, CDR2 YSLEER. The length of the CDR3 is 16 residues. This sample stems from a study of cytotoxic CD8 clonotypes in ibrutinib-treated CLL. Study summary: Partial responders around 24, complete 2; roughly 12 progressed and about 15 stayed in remission by median roughly 68 months.

Whole-study results and caveats: Pretreatment clonality was elevated relative to age-matched healthy donors and paralleled circulating CD8+ T-cell counts.

This clonotype was obtained from a human donor with chronic lymphocytic leukemia. The material sequenced was PBMCs, taken after 12 months of ibrutinib treatment. This rearrangement joins TRBV4-3 to TRBJ2-7; 9 nucleotides match TRBD2. DNA of the CDR3: TGCGCCAGCAGCCAAGATGTGACTAGCGGAGCCTACGAGCAGTACTTC. Translated, it gives CASSQDVTSGAYEQYF.